What follows are 5 T cell receptor beta chains derived from one specimen sequenced in a study of blood T cell repertoires in COVID-19 (dated by TCRdb to 2020 to 2021). The receptor library was made with the immunoSEQ multiplex PCR assay. TCRdb holds this immuneACCESS table with in-frame rearrangements only. Some clones are missing; in checked studies, unresolved V genes explain under half, and the rest has no known cause. Within this sample are 89,000 or so clones, with around 82% of them counted one time only. The top ten clonotypes cover over 10% of the sample. Material for sequencing was peripheral blood. Receptors originate from a human donor in a cohort sampled during active COVID-19.

V is TRBV4-3 and J is TRBJ1-5; D is perhaps TRBD1 (5 bases). Germline V lookup: CDR1 LGHNA, CDR2 YSLEER. The CDR3 covers 17 residues. Trimming took off 0 bases at V and 0 bases at J, with 12 bases between the two ends. CDR3 sequence: CASSQDPAGDSNQPQHF. CDR3 sequence (DNA): TGCGCCAGCAGCCAAGATCCGGCGGGGGATAGCAATCAGCCCCAGCATTTT.

The V and J genes are TRBV30 and TRBJ1-2; no firm D call. The CDR3 is 13 residues long. Germline V lookup: CDR1 GTSNPN, CDR2 SVGIG (reference sequence). Trimming cost V 2 bases and J 0 bases, with 7 bases left between them. The CDR3 DNA is TGTGCCTGGAGTAACAGTGCTAACTATGGCTACACCTTC. Translated: CAWSNSANYGYTF.

The chain has TRBV3-1 (or the pseudogene TRBV3-2) and TRBJ2-4; weak D call: TRBD2 (5 bases). The CDR3 has 16 residues. Trimming removed 2 bases at V and 7 bases at J, with 18 bases between. CDR1 and CDR2 from the germline V gene are LGHDT and YNNKEL (reference sequence). DNA for the CDR3: TGTGCCAGCAGCCAATGGTCGGGGAAAACCAGGAACATTCAGTACTTC. It encodes CASSQWSGKTRNIQYF.

The chain employs TRBV19 and TRBJ1-5, with D perhaps TRBD1 (5 bases). Trimming left V 7 bases short and J 6 bases short, with 13 bases between. The CDR3 extends over 13 amino acids. Germline-derived CDR1 and CDR2 are LNHDA and SQIVND (reference sequence). CDR3 in DNA: TGTGCCAGTACCGACCGACAGCTTCAGCCCCAGCATTTT. Amino acids: CASTDRQLQPQHF.

The chain joins TRBV19 to TRBJ1-1, with D possibly being TRBD1 (5 bases). The CDR3 loop spans 13 amino acids. Trimming took off 2 bases at V and 4 bases at J, with 8 bases between the two ends. The V gene's germline CDR1 is LNHDA and CDR2 SQIVND (reference sequence). The CDR3 here is CASSIQGVTEAFF. CDR3 DNA sequence: TGTGCCAGTAGTATACAGGGTGTCACTGAAGCTTTCTTT.